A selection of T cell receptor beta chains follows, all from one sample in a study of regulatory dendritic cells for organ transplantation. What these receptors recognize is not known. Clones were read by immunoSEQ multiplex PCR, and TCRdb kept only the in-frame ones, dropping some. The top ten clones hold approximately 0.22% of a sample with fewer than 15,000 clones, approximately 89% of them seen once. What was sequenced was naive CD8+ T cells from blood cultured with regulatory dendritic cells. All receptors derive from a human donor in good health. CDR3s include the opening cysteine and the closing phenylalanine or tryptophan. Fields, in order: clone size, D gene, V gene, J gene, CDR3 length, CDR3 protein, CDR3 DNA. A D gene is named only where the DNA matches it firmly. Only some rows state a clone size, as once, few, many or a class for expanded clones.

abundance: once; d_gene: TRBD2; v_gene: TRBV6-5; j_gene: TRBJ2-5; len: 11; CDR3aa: CASERGETQYF; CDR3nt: TGTGCCAGCGAGCGGGGAGAGACCCAGTACTTC
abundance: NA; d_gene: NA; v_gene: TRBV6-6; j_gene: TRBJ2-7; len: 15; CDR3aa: CASSPSQGGSYEQYF; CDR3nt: TGTGCCAGCAGTCCGTCGCAGGGGGGATCCTACGAGCAGTACTTC
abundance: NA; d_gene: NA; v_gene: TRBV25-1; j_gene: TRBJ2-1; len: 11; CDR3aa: CASGGLNEQFF; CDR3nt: TGTGCCAGCGGTGGGTTGAATGAGCAGTTCTTC
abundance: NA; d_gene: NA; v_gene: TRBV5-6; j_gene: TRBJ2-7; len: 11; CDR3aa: CASSEAREQYF; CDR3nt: TGTGCCAGCAGCGAGGCGAGAGAGCAGTACTTC
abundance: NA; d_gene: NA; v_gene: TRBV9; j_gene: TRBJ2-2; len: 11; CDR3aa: CASSVVVQLFF; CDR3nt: TGTGCCAGCAGCGTAGTTGTGCAGCTGTTTTTT
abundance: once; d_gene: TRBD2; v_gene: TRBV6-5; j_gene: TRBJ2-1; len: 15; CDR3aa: CAASSGTSRYNEQFF; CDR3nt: TGTGCCGCTAGCTCTGGGACTAGCCGATACAATGAGCAGTTCTTC
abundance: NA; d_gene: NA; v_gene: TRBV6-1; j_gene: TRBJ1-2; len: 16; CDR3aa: CASSEVAARRDYGYTF; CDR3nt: TGTGCCAGCAGTGAAGTGGCCGCCAGGAGGGACTATGGCTACACCTTC
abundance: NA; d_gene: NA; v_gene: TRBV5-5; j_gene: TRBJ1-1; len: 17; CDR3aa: CASSLGYGVSKGTEAFF; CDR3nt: TGTGCCAGCAGCTTGGGCTACGGGGTCTCGAAAGGTACTGAAGCTTTCTTT
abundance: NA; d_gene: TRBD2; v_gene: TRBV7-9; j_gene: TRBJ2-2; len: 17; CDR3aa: CACRTSGGNANTGELFF; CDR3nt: TGTGCCTGCCGGACTAGCGGGGGAAACGCGAACACCGGGGAGCTGTTTTTT
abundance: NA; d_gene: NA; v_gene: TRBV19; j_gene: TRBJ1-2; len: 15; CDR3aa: CASSIETGWIYGYTF; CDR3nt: TGTGCCAGTAGTATAGAAACAGGGTGGATCTATGGCTACACCTTC
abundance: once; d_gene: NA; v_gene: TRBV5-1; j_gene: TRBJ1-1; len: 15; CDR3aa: CASSLDVGRVTEAFF; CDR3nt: TGCGCCAGCAGCTTGGATGTTGGACGGGTTACTGAAGCTTTCTTT
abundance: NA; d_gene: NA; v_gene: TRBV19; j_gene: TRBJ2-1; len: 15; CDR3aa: CASSIGFVSDNEQFF; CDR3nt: TGTGCCAGTAGTATAGGATTTGTAAGCGACAATGAGCAGTTCTTC
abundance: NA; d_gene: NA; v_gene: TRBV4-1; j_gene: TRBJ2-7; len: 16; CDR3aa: CASSQDEGRKIYEQYF; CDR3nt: TGCGCCAGCAGCCAAGACGAGGGACGGAAGATATACGAGCAGTACTTC
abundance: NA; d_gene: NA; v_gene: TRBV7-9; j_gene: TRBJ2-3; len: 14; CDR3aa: CASSPREAPDTQYF; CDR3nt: TGTGCCAGCAGCCCCCGCGAGGCCCCAGATACGCAGTATTTT
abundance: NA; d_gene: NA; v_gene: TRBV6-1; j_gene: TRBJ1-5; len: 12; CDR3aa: CASSVEGQPQHF; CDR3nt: TGTGCCAGCAGTGTTGAGGGTCAGCCCCAGCATTTT
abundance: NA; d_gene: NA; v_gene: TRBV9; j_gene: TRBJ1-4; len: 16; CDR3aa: CASSDTGTATNEKLFF; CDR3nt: TGTGCCAGCAGCGACACAGGTACTGCAACTAATGAAAAACTGTTTTTT
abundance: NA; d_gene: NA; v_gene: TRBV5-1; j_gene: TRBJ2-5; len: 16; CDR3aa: CASSLSLGGGLETQYF; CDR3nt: TGCGCCAGCAGCCTTTCGCTGGGAGGGGGCCTGGAGACCCAGTACTTC
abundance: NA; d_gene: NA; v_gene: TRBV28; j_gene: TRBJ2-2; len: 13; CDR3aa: CASSFGVTGELFF; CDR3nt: TGTGCCAGCAGTTTCGGGGTCACCGGGGAGCTGTTTTTT
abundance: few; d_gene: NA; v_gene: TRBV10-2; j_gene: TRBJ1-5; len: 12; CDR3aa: CASSESFQPQHF; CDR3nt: TGCGCCAGCAGTGAATCTTTCCAGCCCCAGCATTTT
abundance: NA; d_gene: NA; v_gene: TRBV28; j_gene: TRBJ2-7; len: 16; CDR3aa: CASSLYGTPEAYEQYF; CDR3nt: TGTGCCAGCAGTTTATACGGGACTCCTGAGGCCTACGAGCAGTACTTC
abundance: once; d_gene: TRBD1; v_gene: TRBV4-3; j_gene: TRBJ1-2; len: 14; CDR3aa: CASSHDRTGYGYTF; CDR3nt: TGCGCCAGCAGCCACGACCGGACAGGGTATGGCTACACCTTC
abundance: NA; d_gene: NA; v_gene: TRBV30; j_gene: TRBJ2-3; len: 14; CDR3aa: CAWTTGPPTDTQYF; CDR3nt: TGTGCCTGGACCACAGGGCCCCCCACAGATACGCAGTATTTT
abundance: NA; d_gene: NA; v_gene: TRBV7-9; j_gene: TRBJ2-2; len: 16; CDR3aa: CASSSSDRANTGELFF; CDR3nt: TGTGCCAGCAGCTCAAGCGACCGCGCGAACACCGGGGAGCTGTTTTTT
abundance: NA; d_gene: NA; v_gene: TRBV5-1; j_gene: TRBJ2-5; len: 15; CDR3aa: CASSLAVAVQETQYF; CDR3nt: TGCGCCAGCAGCTTGGCGGTAGCGGTACAAGAGACCCAGTACTTC
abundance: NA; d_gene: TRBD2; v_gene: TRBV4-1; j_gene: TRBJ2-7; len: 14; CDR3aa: CASSHSGGGREQYF; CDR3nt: TGCGCCAGCAGCCATAGCGGGGGGGGCCGCGAGCAGTACTTC
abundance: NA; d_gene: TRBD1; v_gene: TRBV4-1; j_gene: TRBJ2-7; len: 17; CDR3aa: CASSQAPTGVNDYEQYF; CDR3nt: TGCGCCAGCAGCCAAGCCCCGACAGGGGTCAACGACTACGAGCAGTACTTC
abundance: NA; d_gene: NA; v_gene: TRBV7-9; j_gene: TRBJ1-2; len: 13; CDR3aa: CASSLGGLSVYTF; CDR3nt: TGTGCCAGCAGCTTAGGGGGACTTAGTGTCTACACCTTC
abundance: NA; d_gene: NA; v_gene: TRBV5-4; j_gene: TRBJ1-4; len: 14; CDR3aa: CASSLYSQNEKLFF; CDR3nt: TGTGCCAGCAGCTTGTACAGTCAGAATGAAAAACTGTTTTTT
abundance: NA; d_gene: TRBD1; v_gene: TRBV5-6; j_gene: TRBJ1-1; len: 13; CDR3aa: CASSTGDRTEAFF; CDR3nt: TGTGCCAGCAGCACAGGGGATCGGACTGAAGCTTTCTTT
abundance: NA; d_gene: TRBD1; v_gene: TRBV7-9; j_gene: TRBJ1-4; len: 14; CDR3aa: CASSEDRGREKLFF; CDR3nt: TGTGCCAGCAGCGAAGACAGGGGGCGTGAAAAACTGTTTTTT
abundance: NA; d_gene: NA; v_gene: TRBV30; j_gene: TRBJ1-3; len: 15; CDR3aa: CAWEPFRYNGNTIYF; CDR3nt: TGTGCCTGGGAGCCGTTCAGATACAATGGAAACACCATATATTTT
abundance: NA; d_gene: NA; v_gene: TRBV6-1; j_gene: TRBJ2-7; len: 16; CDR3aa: CASSDDAWGPSYEQYF; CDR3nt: TGTGCCAGCAGTGATGACGCCTGGGGTCCCTCCTACGAGCAGTACTTC
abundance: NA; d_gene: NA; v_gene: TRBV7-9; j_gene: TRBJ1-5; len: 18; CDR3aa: CASSLAGRGSNRVQPQHF; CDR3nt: TGTGCCAGCAGCTTAGCGGGTCGGGGCTCGAACCGAGTTCAGCCCCAGCATTTT
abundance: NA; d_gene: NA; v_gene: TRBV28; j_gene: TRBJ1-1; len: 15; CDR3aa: CASRYNPEMNTEAFF; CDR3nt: TGTGCCAGCAGATACAACCCCGAAATGAACACTGAAGCTTTCTTT
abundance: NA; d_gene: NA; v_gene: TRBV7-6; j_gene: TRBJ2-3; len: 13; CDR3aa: CASSLLRGAPEYF; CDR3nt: TGTGCCAGCAGCTTGCTCCGGGGCGCCCCGGAGTATTTT
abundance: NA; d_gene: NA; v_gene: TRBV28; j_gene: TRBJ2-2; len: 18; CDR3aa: CASSFEGGGNPLAGELFF; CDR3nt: TGTGCCAGCAGTTTTGAGGGTGGGGGAAACCCCCTTGCCGGGGAGCTGTTTTTT
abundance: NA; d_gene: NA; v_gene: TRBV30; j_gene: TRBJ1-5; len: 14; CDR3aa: CAWGVGDSNQPQHF; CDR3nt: TGTGCCTGGGGGGTAGGAGATAGCAATCAGCCCCAGCATTTT
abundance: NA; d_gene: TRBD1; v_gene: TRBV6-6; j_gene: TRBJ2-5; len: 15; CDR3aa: CASSILGGPQETQYF; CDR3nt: TGTGCCAGCAGTATTCTAGGGGGCCCCCAAGAGACCCAGTACTTC
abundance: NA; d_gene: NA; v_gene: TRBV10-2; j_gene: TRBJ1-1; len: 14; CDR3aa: CASSVRYPNTEAFF; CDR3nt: TGCGCCAGCAGTGTAAGGTATCCGAACACTGAAGCTTTCTTT
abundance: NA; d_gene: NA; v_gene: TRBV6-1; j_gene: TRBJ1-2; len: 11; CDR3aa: CASTRGAGYTF; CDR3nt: TGTGCCAGCACACGAGGTGCTGGCTACACCTTC
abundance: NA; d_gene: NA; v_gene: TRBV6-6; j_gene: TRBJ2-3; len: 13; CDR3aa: CASSYGGSDTQYF; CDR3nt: TGTGCCAGCAGTTACGGTGGTTCAGATACGCAGTATTTT
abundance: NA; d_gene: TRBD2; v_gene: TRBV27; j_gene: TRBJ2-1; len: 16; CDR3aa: CASSEYGRAGLDEQFF; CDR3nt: TGTGCCAGCAGCGAGTACGGGAGGGCCGGTTTGGATGAGCAGTTCTTC
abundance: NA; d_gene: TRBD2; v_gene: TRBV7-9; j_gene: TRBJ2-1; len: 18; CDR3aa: CASSLAGYGTSTYNEQFF; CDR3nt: TGTGCCAGCAGCTTAGCAGGGTACGGGACTAGCACCTACAATGAGCAGTTCTTC
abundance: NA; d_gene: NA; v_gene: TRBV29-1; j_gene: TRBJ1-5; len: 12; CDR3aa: CSVEELGQPQHF; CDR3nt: TGCAGCGTTGAAGAATTGGGTCAGCCCCAGCATTTT
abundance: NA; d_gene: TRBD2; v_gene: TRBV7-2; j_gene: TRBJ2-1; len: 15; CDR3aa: CASSFRSGIYNEQFF; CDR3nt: TGTGCCAGCAGCTTCCGTAGCGGGATCTACAATGAGCAGTTCTTC
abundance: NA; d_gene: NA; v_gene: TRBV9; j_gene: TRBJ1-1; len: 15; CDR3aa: CASSGASHQNTEAFF; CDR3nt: TGTGCCAGCAGCGGGGCGTCACATCAGAACACTGAAGCTTTCTTT
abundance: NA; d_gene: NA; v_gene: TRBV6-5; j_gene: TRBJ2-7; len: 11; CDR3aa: CASSYGHEQYF; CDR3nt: TGTGCCAGCAGTTATGGGCACGAGCAGTACTTC
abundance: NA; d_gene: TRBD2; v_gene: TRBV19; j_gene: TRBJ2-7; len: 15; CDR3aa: CASSIGLAGAYEQYF; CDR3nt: TGTGCCAGTAGTATAGGACTAGCGGGGGCCTACGAGCAGTACTTC
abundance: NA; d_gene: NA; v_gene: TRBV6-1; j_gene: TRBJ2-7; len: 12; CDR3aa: CASKDIAYEQYF; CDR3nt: TGTGCCAGCAAAGACATTGCCTACGAGCAGTACTTC